The TCR beta chain described here comes from a study of Tregs in tolerant kidney transplant recipients. Method: immunoSEQ multiplex PCR; TCRdb's copy keeps in-frame clones and lacks some. The sample shows some 240,000 clones, more than 65% of them seen only once. V lost 4 bases and J lost 4; bases outside the gene matches: 4. Germline V CDR1 and CDR2: SGHRS, YFSETQ. CDR3 length: 15 amino acids. Thawed PBMCs were FACS-sorted into unstimulated CD4+CD25+CD127- regulatory T cells, CD4+CD25- non-regulatory cells, CD4 and CD8 cells. Comment on this clone: What it binds is not known.

Study-wide points: Few patients were studied, so findings need validation in larger groups. Activated donor B cell expansion appeared to reveal the most relevant donor-specific TCRbeta repertoire.

This sequence originates from a human donor in good health. The chain joins TRBV5-1 to TRBJ2-7; 14 nucleotides align to TRBD2. The source material was CD4+ T cells from blood. The CDR3 DNA sequence: TGCGCCAGCAGCGTCGGACTAGCGGGGGGTTACGAGCAGTACTTC. It codes for CASSVGLAGGYEQYF.